This TCR beta chain was observed in a study of blood T cells in healthy people across ages. Peripheral blood, about 10 milliliters per donor, was collected. The amount of total RNA extracted per sample was at least 5 micrograms. Next came a second PCR, run for about 6 to 12 cycles, which used a sample-barcoded 5' primer along with a J-beta primer mix. A template-switch adaptor containing 12 random nucleotides labeled each cDNA molecule. TCRdb analysed the 5' RACE reads with MiXCR anew, one entry per CDR3 protein. The sample has roughly 680,000 distinct CDR3 sequences, 40% to 65% seen once; the top ten hold approximately 13%. The sequence derives from a woman older than 75 in good health. The specimen sequenced was blood.

This CDR3 reads CASSQGQAVYEQYF. The CDR3 nucleotides are TGTGCCAGCAGCCAAGGACAGGCCGTCTACGAGCAGTACTTC. V usage is TRBV5-5 and J usage is TRBJ2-5, with 7 bases aligning to TRBD1. The J call may be faulty, since TRBJ2-7 better matches the DNA end. This CDR3 comprises 14 residues. Germline V gene sequence: CDR1 SGHKS, CDR2 YYEKEE (reference sequence).